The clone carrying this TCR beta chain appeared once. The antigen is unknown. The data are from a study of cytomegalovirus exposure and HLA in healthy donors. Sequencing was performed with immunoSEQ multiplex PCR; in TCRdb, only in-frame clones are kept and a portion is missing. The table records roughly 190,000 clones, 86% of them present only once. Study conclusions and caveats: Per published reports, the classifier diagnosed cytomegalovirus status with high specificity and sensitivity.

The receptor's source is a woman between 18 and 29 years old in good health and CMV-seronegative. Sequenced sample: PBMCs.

CDR3 DNA sequence: TGTGCCAGCAGATTCACTTGGGACACCTCAGATACGCAGTATTTT. This encodes CASRFTWDTSDTQYF. The rearrangement uses TRBV5-4 and TRBJ2-3, with D possibly being TRBD1 (6 bases). This CDR3 is built from 15 residues. Trimming took 5 bases from V and 4 from J, leaving 17 bases between them. Germline V lookup: CDR1 SGHNT, CDR2 YYREEE (reference sequence).